These T cell receptor beta chains were read from a single sample in a study of T cell responses to AZD1222 COVID-19 vaccine. Profiled with immunoSEQ multiplex PCR; TCRdb holds only in-frame clones, not every one. Seen here are over 100,000 clones, 70% to 90% observed once, and the top ten hold 13%. The sequencing here drew on peripheral blood, taken on day 0 of MenACWY control vaccination. The receptor set was obtained from an adult in good health. Each CDR3 is given with its conserved first and last residue. D genes are given only for firm matches. Not all rows give a size; the values are once, few, many and, for expanded clones, a class.

j_call v_call d_call clone_size cdr3_nt cdr3_aa
TRBJ2-4 TRBV3-1/TRBV3-2 TRBD1 NA TGTGCCAGCAGCCTTCAGGGGGTGAACATTCAGTACTTC CASSLQGVNIQYF
TRBJ1-6 TRBV10-1 NA once TGCGCCACCCTTTCCCGACGGGGGAATTCACCCCTCCACTTT CATLSRRGNSPLHF
TRBJ1-2 TRBV30 NA NA TGTGCCTGGAACCCTGGGGGGGACGCCTATGGCTACACCTTC CAWNPGGDAYGYTF
TRBJ1-1 TRBV25-1 NA NA TGTGCCAGCAACCCATCACAGGGTGCGGGAACTGAAGCTTTCTTT CASNPSQGAGTEAFF
TRBJ2-7 TRBV5-8 TRBD2 NA TGTGCCAGCAGCGCGGGACTAGCGGCCTCCTACGAGCAGTACTTC CASSAGLAASYEQYF
TRBJ1-6 TRBV7-2 NA NA TGTGCCAGCAGAGTGACGGGGGGCTCAGATTCACCCCTCCACTTT CASRVTGGSDSPLHF
TRBJ1-5 TRBV9 NA NA TGTGCCAGCAGCGTAGGCGGGTCAGAGAATCAGCCCCAGCATTTT CASSVGGSENQPQHF
TRBJ2-7 TRBV9 TRBD1 NA TGTGCCAGCAGCGTAGGGGGGACAGATCACGCCTACGAGCAGTACTTC CASSVGGTDHAYEQYF
TRBJ1-1 TRBV18 NA NA TGTGCCAGCTCCTGGAATATGAACACTGAAGCTTTCTTT CASSWNMNTEAFF
TRBJ1-2 TRBV28 NA NA TGTGCCAGCACGGGGGCGGTGTATGGCTACACCTTC CASTGAVYGYTF
TRBJ2-1 TRBV28 NA NA TGTGCCAGCAGTCTAACTATTTACAATGAGCAGTTCTTC CASSLTIYNEQFF
TRBJ1-1 TRBV9 NA once TGTGCCAGCAGCGTAGGAATCTGGGGGTTGGCTGACACTGAAGCTTTCTTT CASSVGIWGLADTEAFF
TRBJ2-7 TRBV7-2 NA once TGTGCCAGCAGCTTAGGGGGCCACTACGAGCAGTACTTC CASSLGGHYEQYF
TRBJ2-7 TRBV20-1 NA once TGCAGTGCTAGTCGCACCTGGGGCGCCTACGAGCAGTACTTC CSASRTWGAYEQYF
TRBJ1-3 TRBV6-5 NA NA TGTGCCAGCAGTCTGGCACCTTCTGGAAACACCATATATTTT CASSLAPSGNTIYF
TRBJ1-5 TRBV28 NA NA TGTGCCAGCAGTTCAGGGGATCAGCCCCAGCATTTT CASSSGDQPQHF
TRBJ1-6 TRBV25-1 NA NA TGTGCCTCAAGCGAGGGACTACCTAATTCACCCCTCCACTTT CASSEGLPNSPLHF
TRBJ1-3 TRBV28 TRBD1 NA TGTGCCAGCAGTTTGGGACAGTCCTCTGGAAACACCATATATTTT CASSLGQSSGNTIYF
TRBJ2-7 TRBV27 TRBD2 NA TGTGCCAGCAGCGGGACTAGCGGGGTAACCTACGAGCAGTACTTC CASSGTSGVTYEQYF
TRBJ2-6 TRBV19 NA NA TGTGCCACCAAGCCACAGACTGGGGCCAACGTCCTGACTTTC CATKPQTGANVLTF
TRBJ2-1 TRBV4-1 TRBD2 NA TGCGCCAGCAGCCAACCTAGCGGGAGCTCCTACAATGAGCAGTTCTTC CASSQPSGSSYNEQFF
TRBJ1-1 TRBV10-1 NA NA TGCGCCAGCGGCCAGCCTGAAGCTTTCTTT CASGQPEAFF
TRBJ1-4 TRBV28 TRBD1 NA TGTGCCAGCAGAACCGGGACAGGGGTCGTAGGTAATGAAAAACTGTTTTTT CASRTGTGVVGNEKLFF
TRBJ2-1 TRBV2 NA NA TGTGCCAGCAGTGAGGGGTCTGCCATGAGCTCCTACAATGAGCAGTTCTTC CASSEGSAMSSYNEQFF
TRBJ1-1 TRBV5-4 TRBD1 NA TGTGCCAGCAGCTTTCAGGGGGGGACTGAAGCTTTCTTT CASSFQGGTEAFF
TRBJ2-1 TRBV7-2 NA NA TGTGCCAGCAGCTACAACGTCGGGCGCCGGAATGAGCAGTTCTTC CASSYNVGRRNEQFF
TRBJ1-2 TRBV6-5 TRBD1 NA TGTGCCAGCAGTTACTCGAAAGGGGGCCAAGCCGGCTACACCTTC CASSYSKGGQAGYTF
TRBJ1-5 TRBV27 NA NA TGTGCCAGCAGTTTTCCAGACTATAGCAATCAGCCCCAGCATTTT CASSFPDYSNQPQHF
TRBJ2-1 TRBV7-5 NA NA TGTGCCAGAAGCCCCCTTCGAGAGGGTAAGGGCAATGAGCAGTTCTTC CARSPLREGKGNEQFF
TRBJ2-5 TRBV5-1 NA NA TGCGCCAGCAGCTTGGTTGGGGTTCAAGAGACCCAGTACTTC CASSLVGVQETQYF
TRBJ1-1 TRBV6-2/TRBV6-3 NA NA TGTGCCAGCAGTTACGGGGGCACTGAAGCTTTCTTT CASSYGGTEAFF
TRBJ2-1 TRBV18 NA NA TGTGCCAGCTCAGATACTCGGGAGAAAAGTGAGCAGTTCTTC CASSDTREKSEQFF
TRBJ2-7 TRBV11-2 NA NA TGTGCCAGCAGCCCTCTTCAGGGGTTCCCCTACGAGCAGTACTTC CASSPLQGFPYEQYF
TRBJ2-7 TRBV6-5 TRBD1 NA TGTGCCAGCAGCTTCGACAGGGGGCATCTCAGCGAGCAGTACTTC CASSFDRGHLSEQYF
TRBJ2-2 TRBV7-8 NA NA TGTGCCAGCAGCTTAGCTGATCCTTTAATCACCGGGGAGCTGTTTTTT CASSLADPLITGELFF
TRBJ2-1 TRBV19 NA once TGTGCCAGTAGTAAAGACAGCTACAATGAGCAGTTCTTC CASSKDSYNEQFF
TRBJ1-6 TRBV30 NA NA TGTGCCTGGAGCAGGGGTGACACTTACTATAATTCACCCCTCCACTTT CAWSRGDTYYNSPLHF
TRBJ1-2 TRBV27 NA few TGTGCCAGCAGTCTTCGGATGGAAAGAGACTACACCTTC CASSLRMERDYTF
TRBJ2-5 TRBV11-2 NA NA TGTGCAGAGGGGGAAGGAGAGACCCAGTACTTC CAEGEGETQYF
TRBJ2-7 TRBV5-4 TRBD2 NA TGTGCCAGCAGCCGAGCGGGAAGACGGGGTTACGAGCAGTACTTC CASSRAGRRGYEQYF
TRBJ2-3 TRBV5-1 TRBD2 NA TGCGCCAGCAGCCCAGTAGCGGGGGGGCGGATCGATACGCAGTATTTT CASSPVAGGRIDTQYF
TRBJ1-2 TRBV6-5 NA NA TGTGCCAGCAGTTTCAACATGGGGGCTGGTGGCTACACCTTC CASSFNMGAGGYTF
TRBJ2-2 TRBV24-1 NA NA TGTGCCACCAGTGACCCCAGGAAGGGAGGCGGGGAGCTGTTTTTT CATSDPRKGGGELFF
TRBJ2-1 TRBV6-6 TRBD2 once TGTGCCAGCAGCATAGCGGGGGGGCCTAATGAGCAGTTCTTC CASSIAGGPNEQFF
TRBJ2-2 TRBV7-8 NA NA TGTGCCAGCAGCACGACACGGGCCGGGGAGCTGTTTTTT CASSTTRAGELFF